This TCR beta chain derives from a study of Ad26.COV2.S vaccination and SARS-CoV-2 variants. This CDR3 is 15 amino acids long. Looked up from germline, CDR1 is MNHEY and CDR2 is SVGEGT. V lost 0 bases, J lost 5 bases, and 3 bases stayed unmatched. The protocol was immunoSEQ multiplex PCR, while the TCRdb copy is restricted to in-frame clones and leaves out a portion. The sample records roughly 330,000 clones, approximately 87% being singletons. The treatment was: around 19 received Ad26.COV2.S at low or high dose, single or two shots; a few received placebo; per-sample allocation not given. Collection of samples fell on day 63 after the first vaccine or placebo injection. Regarding the study as a whole: Vaccine recipients and placebo recipients showed similar non-spike TCR breadth.

In regard to this clone: Its cognate antigen is unknown.

V and J are TRBV6-2 or TRBV6-3 and TRBJ2-2, with 7 bases identical to TRBD1. The material sequenced was peripheral blood, taken in a trial of Ad26.COV2.S vaccine versus placebo. This clonotype was sampled from a person between 18 and 65 years old who received the Ad26.COV2.S COVID-19 vaccine or a placebo. CDR3 nucleotide sequence: TGTGCCAGCAGTTACTCTCACAGGGGAACCGGGGAGCTGTTTTTT. It encodes CASSYSHRGTGELFF.